The rows below give T cell receptor beta chains drawn from one sample of a study of shared clonotypes between healthy human individuals. Sequencing used immunoSEQ multiplex PCR; TCRdb keeps in-frame clones, though not all of them. Of about 1.5 million clones in the sample, roughly 95% are singletons; the top ten hold about 1%. Material for sequencing was naive CD4+ T cells sorted from blood. These receptors originate from a man in his thirties or forties in good health. CDR3s include the opening cysteine and the closing phenylalanine or tryptophan. Fields, in order: J gene, clone size, V gene, D gene, CDR3 protein, CDR3 DNA. A D gene is named only where the DNA matches it firmly. Clone size is not always given. Where it is, it says once, few, many or a class for expanded clones.

j_call: TRBJ1-2
clone_size: -
v_call: TRBV5-1
d_call: -
cdr3_aa: CASSSSTGLAYGYTF
cdr3_nt: TGCGCCAGCAGCTCTTCAACAGGGCTTGCTTATGGCTACACCTTC

j_call: TRBJ1-1
clone_size: -
v_call: TRBV29-1
d_call: -
cdr3_aa: CSAAQTSNTEAFF
cdr3_nt: TGCAGCGCCGCACAGACTTCGAACACTGAAGCTTTCTTT

j_call: TRBJ2-7
clone_size: -
v_call: TRBV28
d_call: -
cdr3_aa: CASSLGGTALDEQYF
cdr3_nt: TGTGCCAGCAGTTTAGGGGGGACAGCCTTGGATGAGCAGTACTTC

j_call: TRBJ1-3
clone_size: -
v_call: TRBV5-1
d_call: -
cdr3_aa: CASSLLLPGRSGNTIYF
cdr3_nt: TGCGCCAGCAGCTTGTTGCTGCCAGGTCGATCTGGAAACACCATATATTTT

j_call: TRBJ2-1
clone_size: -
v_call: TRBV2
d_call: -
cdr3_aa: CASSDPLGGTPHEQFF
cdr3_nt: TGTGCCAGCAGTGATCCTCTTGGGGGCACTCCACATGAGCAGTTCTTC

j_call: TRBJ2-2
clone_size: -
v_call: TRBV7-6
d_call: TRBD2
cdr3_aa: CASSLGVAGSTGELFF
cdr3_nt: TGTGCCAGCAGCTTAGGTGTAGCGGGATCCACCGGGGAGCTGTTTTTT

j_call: TRBJ2-3
clone_size: -
v_call: TRBV19
d_call: -
cdr3_aa: CASSMTGTDTQYF
cdr3_nt: TGTGCCAGTAGTATGACAGGCACAGATACGCAGTATTTT

j_call: TRBJ2-1
clone_size: -
v_call: TRBV2
d_call: TRBD2
cdr3_aa: CASSGQASGSDEQFF
cdr3_nt: TGTGCCAGCAGTGGGCAGGCTAGCGGGAGTGATGAGCAGTTCTTC

j_call: TRBJ2-6
clone_size: -
v_call: TRBV6-1
d_call: TRBD1
cdr3_aa: CASSASGTGRSGANVLTF
cdr3_nt: TGTGCCAGCAGTGCATCCGGGACAGGGAGGTCTGGGGCCAACGTCCTGACTTTC

j_call: TRBJ2-2
clone_size: -
v_call: TRBV7-9
d_call: -
cdr3_aa: CASSLYQGGTGELFF
cdr3_nt: TGTGCCAGCAGCTTATATCAGGGAGGCACCGGGGAGCTGTTTTTT

j_call: TRBJ2-5
clone_size: -
v_call: TRBV6-6
d_call: TRBD1
cdr3_aa: CASSRTGDEETQYF
cdr3_nt: TGTGCCAGCAGTCGTACAGGGGACGAAGAGACCCAGTACTTC

j_call: TRBJ2-7
clone_size: -
v_call: TRBV11-1
d_call: -
cdr3_aa: CASSLDPEVYEQYF
cdr3_nt: TGTGCCAGCAGCTTAGATCCCGAAGTCTACGAGCAGTACTTC

j_call: TRBJ2-1
clone_size: -
v_call: TRBV5-4
d_call: TRBD2
cdr3_aa: CASSQRTSGRLNEQFF
cdr3_nt: TGTGCCAGCAGCCAAAGGACTAGCGGGAGGTTGAATGAGCAGTTCTTC

j_call: TRBJ2-7
clone_size: -
v_call: TRBV29-1
d_call: TRBD2
cdr3_aa: CSVGLLAGASYEQYF
cdr3_nt: TGCAGCGTGGGGCTACTAGCGGGGGCGTCCTACGAGCAGTACTTC

j_call: TRBJ2-1
clone_size: -
v_call: TRBV5-4
d_call: TRBD2
cdr3_aa: CASSLVGSGTSGSSYNEQFF
cdr3_nt: TGTGCCAGCAGCTTGGTAGGCAGTGGGACTAGCGGGAGTTCCTACAATGAGCAGTTCTTC

j_call: TRBJ2-7
clone_size: -
v_call: TRBV5-1
d_call: TRBD1
cdr3_aa: CASSLAGTDQQYF
cdr3_nt: TGCGCCAGCAGCTTGGCTGGGACAGACCAGCAGTACTTC

j_call: TRBJ2-1
clone_size: -
v_call: TRBV5-1
d_call: TRBD1
cdr3_aa: CASSLGDRYNEQFF
cdr3_nt: TGCGCCAGCAGCCTAGGGGACAGGTACAATGAGCAGTTCTTC

j_call: TRBJ2-1
clone_size: few
v_call: TRBV27
d_call: -
cdr3_aa: CASRLLGAKEQFF
cdr3_nt: TGTGCCAGCAGACTCCTTGGGGCAAAGGAGCAGTTCTTC

j_call: TRBJ2-7
clone_size: once
v_call: TRBV7-2
d_call: -
cdr3_aa: CASSLPGPATYEQYF
cdr3_nt: TGTGCCAGCAGCTTACCAGGGCCGGCTACATACGAGCAGTACTTC

j_call: TRBJ2-6
clone_size: -
v_call: TRBV14
d_call: -
cdr3_aa: CASSQTPGSSGANVLTF
cdr3_nt: TGTGCCAGCAGCCAAACCCCTGGCAGTTCAGGGGCCAACGTCCTGACTTTC

j_call: TRBJ2-2
clone_size: once
v_call: TRBV27
d_call: -
cdr3_aa: CASSLGGLGELFF
cdr3_nt: TGTGCCAGCAGTTTGGGGGGGCTCGGGGAGCTGTTTTTT

j_call: TRBJ2-1
clone_size: -
v_call: TRBV6-1
d_call: TRBD2
cdr3_aa: CASSLAGGTFEQFF
cdr3_nt: TGTGCCAGCAGTCTAGCGGGAGGTACGTTTGAGCAGTTCTTC